This paragraph covers one T cell receptor beta chain sequence. Profiled with immunoSEQ multiplex PCR; TCRdb holds only in-frame clones, not every one. This table has roughly 80,000 clones, about 88% appearing once. The sample originates from a study of control samples from healthy donors and cancer patients. V was clipped by 1 base and J by 1 base, with 13 bases between them. CDR1 is MNHNS, CDR2 SASEGT, per germline. CDR3 size: 16 residues. The sample comprised blood. V and J are TRBV6-1 and TRBJ2-5; a weak D match, TRBD2 (5 bases). The source is a woman between 50 and 59 years old in good health. Here the CDR3 DNA reads TGTGCCAGCAGTGAAGGCCGGGGTACGTTCCAAGAGACCCAGTACTTC. It encodes CASSEGRGTFQETQYF.